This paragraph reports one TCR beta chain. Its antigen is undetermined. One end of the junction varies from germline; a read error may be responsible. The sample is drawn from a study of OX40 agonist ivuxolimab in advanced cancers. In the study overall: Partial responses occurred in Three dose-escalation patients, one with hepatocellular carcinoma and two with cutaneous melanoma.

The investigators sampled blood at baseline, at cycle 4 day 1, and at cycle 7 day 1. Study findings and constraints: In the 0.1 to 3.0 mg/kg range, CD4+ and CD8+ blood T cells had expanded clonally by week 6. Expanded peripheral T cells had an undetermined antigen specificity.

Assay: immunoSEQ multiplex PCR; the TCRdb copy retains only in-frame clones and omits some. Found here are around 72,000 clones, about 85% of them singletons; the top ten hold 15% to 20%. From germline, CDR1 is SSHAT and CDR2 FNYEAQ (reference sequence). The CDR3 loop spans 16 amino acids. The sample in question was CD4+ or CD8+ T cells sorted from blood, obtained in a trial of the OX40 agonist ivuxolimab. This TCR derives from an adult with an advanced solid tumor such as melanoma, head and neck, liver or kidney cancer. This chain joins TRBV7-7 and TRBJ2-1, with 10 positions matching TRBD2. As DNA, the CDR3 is TGTGCTAGCAGCTTAGAGCCTAGCGGGAGTTTTAATGAGCAGTTCTTC. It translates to CASSLEPSGSFNEQFF.